These 26 T cell receptor beta chains were all obtained from the same sample, sequenced in a study of blood T cell repertoires in COVID-19. Produced via immunoSEQ multiplex PCR; TCRdb's table is partial and in-frame only. The table has over 150,000 clones, around nine tenths seen once; the top ten hold about 2.6%. The sequenced sample was peripheral blood. The source of these receptors is a man in his forties with active or convalescent COVID-19.

The chain has TRBV3-1 (or the pseudogene TRBV3-2) and TRBJ2-3; 9 bases line up with TRBD2. The V segment lost 4 bases and the J segment 4 bases; nucleotides outside the gene matches: 3. From germline, CDR1 is LGHDT and CDR2 YNNKEL (reference sequence). This CDR3 comprises 14 residues. The CDR3 coding sequence is TGTGCCAGCAGCCCGGGACTAGCTGCAGATACGCAGTATTTT. It encodes CASSPGLAADTQYF.

The chain recombines TRBV29-1 with TRBJ1-2, with 9 bases fitting TRBD1. J was trimmed by 1 base and V by 7 bases; bases with no gene match: 7. This CDR3 region has 14 residues. CDR1 SQVTM and CDR2 ANQGSEA come from the germline V gene. The chain's CDR3 is CSGAPGQGNYGYTF. For the CDR3, the DNA is TGCAGCGGAGCCCCGGGACAGGGTAACTATGGCTACACCTTC. The variable domain in full, completed from reference TRBV29-1 and TRBJ1-2, reads SAVISQKPSRDICQRGTSLTIQCQVDSQVTMMFWYRQQPGQSLTLIATANQGSEATYESGFVIDKFPISRPNLTFSTLTVSNMSPEDSSIYLCSGAPGQGNYGYTFGSGTRLTVV.

The chain joins TRBV2 to TRBJ1-2, with D uncertain. This CDR3 has 12 residues. V was shortened by 8 bases and J by 6 bases, with 13 bases between the two germline ends. Germline-derived CDR1 and CDR2 are SNHLY and FYNNEI. CDR3 nucleotides: TGTGCCAGCCTTTCAGAGGAAGATGGCTACACCTTC. This encodes CASLSEEDGYTF.

The rearrangement links TRBV3-1 (or the pseudogene TRBV3-2) to TRBJ2-3; 8 bases align to TRBD1. Germline loops: CDR1 LGHDT, CDR2 YNNKEL (reference sequence). J was trimmed by 3 bases and V by 3 bases; bases with no gene match: 5. The CDR3 has 15 residues. The CDR3 bases are TGTGCCAGCAGCCAGAGGACAGGGCCGACAGATACGCAGTATTTT. It yields the protein CASSQRTGPTDTQYF.

This CDR3 reads CATSDFDRGPYNEQFF. The CDR3 DNA reads TGTGCCACCAGTGATTTCGACAGGGGCCCCTACAATGAGCAGTTCTTC. The chain couples TRBV24-1 to TRBJ2-1; TRBD1 aligns across 8 bases. CDR3 length: 16 residues. Germline lookup yields CDR1 KGHDR and CDR2 SFDVKD. Losses at the gene ends were 1 base for V and 2 bases for J; bases not matched to a gene: 3.

V usage is TRBV5-1 and J usage is TRBJ1-1; a possible D gene is TRBD1 (6 bases). The CDR3 extends over 15 amino acids. Germline V gives CDR1 SGHRS, CDR2 YFSETQ. V was trimmed by 1 base and J by 2 bases, leaving 12 bases between them. This CDR3 is CASSLLNRANTEAFF. The CDR3 DNA follows: TGCGCCAGCAGCTTGCTGAACAGGGCAAACACTGAAGCTTTCTTT.

This clone was seen just once. The chain combines TRBV24-1 with TRBJ2-7; no clear D. Deletions cut 4 bases from V and 2 bases from J, with 14 bases between. This CDR3 has 15 residues. Germline V lookup: CDR1 KGHDR, CDR2 SFDVKD. CDR3 sequence reads: CATSDVGDGTYEQYF. The DNA of the CDR3 is TGTGCCACCAGTGACGTAGGAGACGGAACCTACGAGCAGTACTTC.

The chain employs TRBV4-1 and TRBJ1-3; D unclear. V was cut by 1 base and J by 4 bases, with 11 bases left in between. The CDR3 has 15 amino acids. Germline V gives CDR1 MGHRA, CDR2 YSYEKL. CDR3 nucleotide sequence: TGCGCCAGCAGCCAAGCCAAAATGAGGGGAAACACCATATATTTT. Amino acids: CASSQAKMRGNTIYF.

This chain uses TRBV11-2 with TRBJ1-5; D unclear. Trimming took off 0 bases at V and 3 bases at J, with 12 bases between the two ends. The germline CDR1 and CDR2 sequences are SGHAT and FQNNGV. The CDR3 has 16 residues. The CDR3 protein is CASSLDGTRPNQPQHF. CDR3 nucleotides: TGTGCCAGCAGCTTAGACGGTACCCGCCCCAATCAGCCCCAGCATTTT.

This chain uses TRBV16 with TRBJ1-4; the match to TRBD1 covers 8 bases. CDR1 and CDR2 from the germline V gene are KGHSY and FQNENV. J lost 8 bases, V lost 4 bases, and 6 bases had no gene match. The CDR3 is made up of 14 amino acids. CDR3 residues: CASSPGQVSEKLFF. The CDR3 region has the DNA TGTGCCAGCAGCCCGGGACAGGTTTCGGAAAAACTGTTTTTT.

This chain links TRBV6-5 with TRBJ1-2; 8 bases align to TRBD1. CDR3 length equals 16 residues. The J segment lost 2 bases and the V segment lost 0 bases, leaving 5 bases of the junction unmatched. CDR1 MNHEY and CDR2 SVGAGI come from the germline V gene. The CDR3 spells CASSYSIDRGNYGYTF. In DNA form, the CDR3 reads TGTGCCAGCAGTTACTCGATAGACAGGGGAAACTATGGCTACACCTTC.

This clone was counted between two and nine times. The gene calls are TRBV7-8 and TRBJ2-2, with TRBD2 identical over 7 bases. The germline V gene has CDR1 SGHVS and CDR2 FQNEAQ. The length of the CDR3 is 15 residues. The V segment lost 3 bases and the J segment 2 bases; nucleotides outside the gene matches: 3. This CDR3 is CASSFAGLNTGELFF. In DNA, the CDR3 is TGTGCCAGCAGCTTTGCGGGACTAAACACCGGGGAGCTGTTTTTT. Using reference TRBV7-8 and TRBJ2-2 for the parts outside the CDR3, the full variable domain is GAGVSQSPRYKVAKRGQDVALRCDPISGHVSLFWYQQALGQGPEFLTYFQNEAQLDKSGLPSDRFFAERPEGSVSTLKIQRTQQEDSAVYLCASSFAGLNTGELFFGEGSRLTVL.

The V call is TRBV7-9, the J call TRBJ1-6; 9 bases line up with TRBD1. This CDR3 has 17 residues. J lost 7 bases, V lost 1 base, and 8 bases had no gene match. CDR1 and CDR2 from the germline V gene are SEHNR and FQNEAQ (reference sequence). This CDR3 reads CASSLGRTGQGNSPLHF. In DNA form, the CDR3 reads TGTGCCAGCAGCTTAGGCCGTACGGGACAGGGCAATTCACCCCTCCACTTT.

The chain has TRBV5-4 and TRBJ1-3; 8 bases match TRBD1. The CDR3 is 15 residues long. Trimming took 5 bases from V and 2 from J; bases not matched to a gene: 6. Per germline, CDR1 SGHNT and CDR2 YYREEE (reference sequence). The CDR3 nucleotides read TGTGCCAGCAGTTTGTCACAGGGGGCTGGAAACACCATATATTTT. Its protein product is CASSLSQGAGNTIYF.

The chain recombines TRBV19 with TRBJ1-1; D possibly corresponds to TRBD1 (6 bases). The CDR3 is made up of 15 amino acids. Germline V lookup: CDR1 LNHDA, CDR2 SQIVND (reference sequence). The V end lost 6 bases, the J end lost 5 bases, and 19 bases lay between the germline ends. The CDR3 DNA sequence: TGTGCCAGTAGAGCACAGGGAGGGGTCAGGACTGAAGCTTTCTTT. Translating gives CASRAQGGVRTEAFF.

J is TRBJ2-5 and V is TRBV5-1; a weak D match, TRBD1 (6 bases). The V end was cut by 0 bases, the J end by 1 base, with 13 bases between. CDR3 length: 16 residues. Germline CDR1 is SGHRS and CDR2 is YFSETQ. The CDR3 here is CASSLEGWDTQETQYF. The CDR3 nucleotides are TGCGCCAGCAGCTTGGAAGGGTGGGACACCCAAGAGACCCAGTACTTC.

This clone has only one observation. J is TRBJ2-7 and V is TRBV27, with 9 bases lining up with TRBD1. The germline gives CDR1 MNHEY, CDR2 SMNVEV (reference sequence). Trimming at V came to 10 bases and at J to 6 bases, leaving 25 bases not matched to a gene. CDR3 length: 18 residues. CDR3: CATLSLTGGASLRAEQYF. CDR3 DNA sequence: TGTGCCACCCTTTCCTTAACAGGGGGCGCTTCCCTCAGGGCCGAGCAGTACTTC.

The chain couples TRBV6-6 to TRBJ1-5; D is unresolved. Deletions cut 6 bases from V and 0 bases from J, with 15 bases between. The CDR3 covers 16 residues. Germline lookup yields CDR1 MNHNY and CDR2 SVGAGI (reference sequence). This CDR3 reads CASSLTGGSSNQPQHF. Written as DNA, the CDR3 is TGTGCCAGCAGCCTGACGGGAGGATCTAGCAATCAGCCCCAGCATTTT.

CDR3 DNA sequence: TGCAGGGGTACTAGCGCCAATGAGCAGTTCTTC. Translating it yields CRGTSANEQFF. The gene calls are TRBV20-1 and TRBJ2-1; TRBD2 matches at 7 bases. This CDR3 region has 11 residues. Germline V gene sequence: CDR1 DFQATT, CDR2 SNEGSKA (reference sequence).

This clone was seen just once. This chain links TRBV20-1 with TRBJ2-7; D not certain. Germline V gene sequence: CDR1 DFQATT, CDR2 SNEGSKA (reference sequence). The CDR3 is made up of 10 amino acids. V was trimmed by 3 bases and J by 6 bases, leaving 6 bases between them. Here the CDR3 DNA reads TGCAGTGCTAGTGGGCCCGAGCAGTACTTC. As protein: CSASGPEQYF.

V gene TRBV3-1 (or the pseudogene TRBV3-2) combines with J gene TRBJ2-2; 9 bases fit TRBD2. CDR1 is LGHDT and CDR2 is YNNKEL in the germline V gene (reference sequence). The CDR3 totals 17 residues. J was trimmed by 7 bases and V by 1 base; bases with no gene match: 10. The CDR3 sequence is CASSQGYSGGFGGELFF. The CDR3 DNA is TGTGCCAGCAGCCAAGGTTATAGCGGGGGATTCGGCGGGGAGCTGTTTTTT.

V is TRBV12-3 or TRBV12-4 and J is TRBJ2-5; D is unclear. The CDR3 has 13 amino acids. Trimming cost V 5 bases and J 5 bases, with 12 bases left between them. The CDR3 bases are TGTGCCAGCAGTACAACCCTTTTGGAGACCCAGTACTTC. As protein: CASSTTLLETQYF.

This rearrangement joins TRBV30 to TRBJ1-6, with D unresolved. Per germline, CDR1 GTSNPN and CDR2 SVGIG (reference sequence). CDR3 length equals 13 residues. V was cut by 0 bases and J by 14 bases, with 14 bases left in between. The CDR3 DNA follows: TGTGCCTGGAGTGTACACTCCGGGCGGGCCCTCCACTTT. Translating gives CAWSVHSGRALHF.

The chain employs TRBV25-1 and TRBJ1-4; perhaps TRBD1 as D (6 bases). CDR3 length equals 13 residues. Germline loops: CDR1 MGHDK, CDR2 SYGVNS. Trimming shortened V by 6 bases and J by 4 bases, and 9 bases separated the two germline ends. CDR3 nucleotides: TGTGCCAGCAGGCGACAGGTTAATGAAAAACTGTTTTTT. It specifies CASRRQVNEKLFF.

The sample holds a few counts of this clone. J is TRBJ1-4 and V is TRBV5-1, with 12 bases fitting TRBD1. Germline CDR1 reads SGHRS; CDR2 reads YFSETQ. The CDR3 extends over 15 amino acids. With V trimmed by 4 bases and J by 7 bases, 5 bases remained unmatched. The CDR3 protein is CASSTGQGAFEKLFF. The DNA of the CDR3 is TGCGCCAGCAGCACGGGACAGGGGGCATTTGAAAAACTGTTTTTT.

The gene calls are TRBV5-4 and TRBJ1-4, with 7 bases lining up with TRBD1. The trim removed 5 bases at V and 5 bases at J, leaving 15 bases unmatched. CDR1 SGHNT and CDR2 YYREEE come from the germline V gene (reference sequence). This CDR3 contains 17 residues. This CDR3 reads CASSFRRTGTANEKLFF. The CDR3 DNA reads as TGTGCCAGCAGTTTCCGGCGAACCGGGACAGCAAATGAAAAACTGTTTTTT. The complete variable domain, with remaining parts taken from reference TRBV5-4 and TRBJ1-4, reads ETGVTQSPTHLIKTRGQQVTLRCSSQSGHNTVSWYQQALGQGPQFIFQYYREEENGRGNFPPRFSGLQFPNYSSELNVNALELDDSALYLCASSFRRTGTANEKLFFGSGTQLSVL.